This T cell receptor beta chain was recorded in a study of shared T cell receptors in the human thymus. Clones were sequenced by immunoSEQ multiplex PCR, and TCRdb holds only the in-frame ones, with some missing. The repertoire holds about 400,000 clones, 85% to 95% seen once, with approximately 0.02% in the top ten. The sample was thymocytes. The TCR sequence derives from a human donor.

The CDR3, as DNA: TGTGCCAGCAGTGCCAGGACAGGGTCGTCCTACAATGAGCAGTTCTTC. Amino acid sequence: CASSARTGSSYNEQFF. The J gene is TRBJ2-1, the V gene TRBV2; 8 positions match TRBD1. This CDR3 comprises 16 residues. The V segment lost 4 bases and the J segment 1 base; nucleotides outside the gene matches: 6. From germline, CDR1 is SNHLY and CDR2 FYNNEI.